One sample yielded the 30 T cell receptor beta chains listed below, sequenced in a study of T cell repertoires in ileal Crohn's disease. Using immunoSEQ multiplex PCR, the repertoire was profiled, and TCRdb retains in-frame clones only, with some absent. This sample has some 6,900 clones, with roughly 74% found just once. As to time point: proximal margin of the surgical specimen (macroscopically non-inflamed). The specimen sequenced was ileal tissue. All receptors derive from an adult with Crohn's disease.

The chain joins TRBV29-1 to TRBJ1-3, with TRBD1 matching over 7 bases. Germline CDR1 reads SQVTM; CDR2 reads ANQGSEA. V shed 0 bases, J shed 0 bases, and the junction held 5 bases outside the gene matches. The CDR3 has 16 residues. CDR3 nucleotide sequence: TGCAGCGTTGAAGATCGGGGACAGCTCTCTGGAAACACCATATATTTT. It specifies CSVEDRGQLSGNTIYF.

The chain carries TRBV6-1 and TRBJ2-6; D is ambiguous. Germline lookup yields CDR1 MNHNS and CDR2 SASEGT. V was clipped by 6 bases and J by 4 bases, with 7 bases between them. The CDR3 spans 13 residues. CDR3 bases: TGTGCCAGCAGAGGACCCGGGGCCAACGTCCTGACTTTC. Translated: CASRGPGANVLTF.

The chain couples TRBV2 to TRBJ2-2; D remains ambiguous. The CDR3 is 14 amino acids. CDR1 and CDR2 (germline): SNHLY, FYNNEI. Between the trimmed V and J ends, which lost 1 base and 4 bases, there was a span of 7 bases. The CDR3 nucleotides are TGTGCCAGCAGTGAAGAGTATTCCACCGGGGAGCTGTTTTTT. Its translation: CASSEEYSTGELFF.

The V gene is TRBV19, the J gene TRBJ2-5; 9 nucleotides align to TRBD1. CDR1 LNHDA and CDR2 SQIVND come from the germline V gene (reference sequence). The CDR3 has 15 residues. Trimming at V came to 4 bases and at J to 5 bases, leaving 8 bases not matched to a gene. This chain's CDR3 is CASSKNRGLRETQYF. DNA for the CDR3: TGTGCCAGTAGTAAGAACAGGGGGCTTAGGGAGACCCAGTACTTC.

This rearrangement joins TRBV15 to TRBJ2-3; 10 bases are a match to TRBD2. The CDR3 loop spans 16 amino acids. In germline, CDR1 is LNHNV, CDR2 YYDKDF (reference sequence). V lost 3 bases, J lost 4 bases, and 7 bases stayed unmatched. CDR3 region: CATSRRLAGGSDTQYF. Written as DNA, the CDR3 is TGTGCCACCAGCAGGAGATTAGCGGGAGGTTCAGATACGCAGTATTTT.

The chain recombines TRBV4-1 with TRBJ2-7, with unresolved D. In germline, CDR1 is MGHRA, CDR2 YSYEKL. The CDR3 length is 14 residues. V gave up 1 base and J gave up 1 base, with 8 bases separating them. CDR3 DNA sequence: TGCGCCAGCAGCCAAGGGCTACAGTCCTACGAGCAGTACTTC. The encoded protein is CASSQGLQSYEQYF.

The chain has TRBV11-2 and TRBJ2-7; 7 bases match TRBD2. V was clipped by 4 bases and J by 7 bases; unmatched bases: 7. CDR3 length: 13 residues. Germline values: CDR1 SGHAT, CDR2 FQNNGV. This chain's CDR3 is CASSSRLAWEQYF. The DNA for the CDR3 is TGTGCCAGCAGCTCAAGACTAGCATGGGAGCAGTACTTC.

J is TRBJ1-3 and V is TRBV4-3, with 9 bases fitting TRBD1. The V segment lost 0 bases and the J segment 4 bases; nucleotides outside the gene matches: 4. The germline V gene has CDR1 LGHNA and CDR2 YSLEER. This CDR3 spans 16 amino acids. CDR3 in DNA: TGCGCCAGCAGCCAAGATGGAGGGACAGGGGGAAACACCATATATTTT. Its translation is CASSQDGGTGGNTIYF.

The chain links TRBV27 to TRBJ2-1, with a possible D match to TRBD2 (6 bases). Between the trimmed V and J ends, which lost 3 bases and 0 bases, there was a span of 15 bases. Germline loops: CDR1 MNHEY, CDR2 SMNVEV (reference sequence). This CDR3 has 17 residues. As DNA, the CDR3 is TGTGCCAGCAGTTTGGGGGGACTCCAGAGCTCCTACAATGAGCAGTTCTTC. This codes for CASSLGGLQSSYNEQFF.

The V gene is TRBV13, the J gene TRBJ2-3, with 9 bases matching TRBD1. Germline V gene data show CDR1 as PRHDT and CDR2 as FYEKMQ (reference sequence). The CDR3 has 15 amino acids. J gave up 3 bases and V 6 bases, and 7 bases lay outside the gene matches. The CDR3 reads CASRPRDRVTDTQYF. DNA for the CDR3: TGTGCCAGCAGGCCCCGGGACAGGGTGACAGATACGCAGTATTTT.

The genes are TRBV28 and TRBJ2-5, with a possible D match to TRBD2 (6 bases). The germline V gene has CDR1 MDHEN and CDR2 SYDVKM. Trimming stripped 2 bases from V and 3 bases from J, with 16 bases between. The CDR3 is made up of 16 amino acids. The CDR3 DNA reads TGTGCCAGCAGTTTAGGACTAAGTCGAATCGAAGAGACCCAGTACTTC. This translates into CASSLGLSRIEETQYF.

The CDR3 loop reads CASSPGTGGTGELFF. CDR3 bases: TGTGCCAGCAGCCCCGGGACAGGGGGCACCGGGGAGCTGTTTTTT. The gene calls are TRBV11-3 and TRBJ2-2, with 11 bases lining up with TRBD1. This CDR3 has 15 residues. With 5 bases clipped from V and 4 bases from J, the junction kept 3 bases outside the gene matches. Per germline, CDR1 SGHNT and CDR2 YENEEA.

The chain links TRBV29-1 to TRBJ1-5; a weak D match, TRBD1 (6 bases). This CDR3 has 13 amino acids. Germline V lookup: CDR1 SQVTM, CDR2 ANQGSEA. The germline V and J ends were trimmed by 4 bases and 3 bases, with 10 bases remaining between them. In nucleotides, the CDR3 is TGCAGCGTTGCTACAGGGCTCAATCAGCCCCAGCATTTT. It yields the protein CSVATGLNQPQHF.

The V and J genes are TRBV5-4 and TRBJ1-2; D is unclear. With 4 bases removed from V and 3 bases from J, the gap between germline ends came to 19 bases. The germline V gene encodes CDR1 SGHNT and CDR2 YYREEE (reference sequence). CDR3 length: 16 residues. As DNA, the CDR3 is TGTGCCAGCAGCCCCCCGACGGCGGACCTTCACTATGGCTACACCTTC. This codes for CASSPPTADLHYGYTF.

CDR3 residues: CASSPGTSGSLGYEQYF. CDR3 coding DNA: TGTGCCAGCAGTCCCGGGACTAGCGGGAGTTTGGGGTACGAGCAGTACTTC. The chain recombines TRBV28 with TRBJ2-7; 14 nucleotides agree with TRBD2. V dropped 5 bases and J dropped 4; count of bases not matched to a gene: 10. Germline V gives CDR1 MDHEN, CDR2 SYDVKM. The CDR3 is 17 residues long. The entire variable domain, with the rest obtained from reference TRBV28 and TRBJ2-7, is as follows: DVKVTQSSRYLVKRTGEKVFLECVQDMDHENMFWYRQDPGLGLRLIYFSYDVKMKEKGDIPEGYSVSREKKERFSLILESASTNQTSMYLCASSPGTSGSLGYEQYFGPGTRLTVT.

The chain joins TRBV28 to TRBJ1-4; 8 nucleotides agree with TRBD1. The CDR3 has 15 residues. Germline-derived CDR1 and CDR2 are MDHEN and SYDVKM. The junction had 4 bases not matched to a gene; V was cut back by 5 bases and J by 2 bases. CDR3 in DNA: TGTGCCAGCAGTCCCCGGACAGGGACTAATGAAAAACTGTTTTTT. Its translation is CASSPRTGTNEKLFF.

The chain employs TRBV6-5 and TRBJ2-7; D is ambiguous. The CDR3 is made up of 15 amino acids. CDR1 and CDR2 (germline): MNHEY, SVGAGI. Trimming removed 0 bases from V and 5 bases from J, with 14 bases in between. CDR3 sequence: CASSYSRKGSDEQYF. As DNA, the CDR3 is TGTGCCAGCAGTTACTCGAGAAAGGGCTCGGACGAGCAGTACTTC.

This clone came up a few times. DNA for the CDR3: TGTGCCAGCAGCCCCAGTAAGGGAAACCGATACAATGAGCAGTTCTTC. It specifies CASSPSKGNRYNEQFF. The chain employs TRBV6-6 and TRBJ2-1; D is unclear. The V gene's germline CDR1 is MNHNY and CDR2 SVGAGI (reference sequence). CDR3 length equals 16 residues. Trimming shortened V by 6 bases and J by 4 bases, and 19 bases separated the two germline ends.

V is TRBV6-5 and J is TRBJ1-1; a weak D match, TRBD1 (6 bases). V was clipped by 0 bases and J by 0 bases, with 11 bases between them. Germline CDR1 MNHEY, CDR2 SVGAGI. The CDR3 runs 16 residues. CDR3 sequence reads: CASSYSKTGMNTEAFF. The CDR3 DNA is TGTGCCAGCAGTTACTCAAAGACAGGAATGAACACTGAAGCTTTCTTT.

The chain recombines TRBV7-9 with TRBJ1-4; TRBD1 might be the D (6 bases). The germline gives CDR1 SEHNR, CDR2 FQNEAQ (reference sequence). With 4 bases removed from V and 0 bases from J, the gap between germline ends came to 15 bases. This CDR3 region has 17 residues. The CDR3 loop reads CASSSWDTPATNEKLFF. CDR3 sequence (DNA): TGTGCCAGCAGCTCCTGGGACACTCCTGCAACTAATGAAAAACTGTTTTTT. Drawing the rest from reference TRBV7-9 and TRBJ1-4, the complete variable domain is DTGVSQNPRHKITKRGQNVTFRCDPISEHNRLYWYRQTLGQGPEFLTYFQNEAQLEKSRLLSDRFSAERPKGSFSTLEIQRTEQGDSAMYLCASSSWDTPATNEKLFFGSGTQLSVL.

This clone was picked up a small number of times. The J gene is TRBJ2-5, the V gene TRBV11-2; possibly TRBD1 or TRBD2 for D (5 bases each). Germline V gene sequence: CDR1 SGHAT, CDR2 FQNNGV. Between the trimmed V and J ends, which lost 5 bases and 9 bases, there was a span of 25 bases. CDR3 length: 16 residues. This CDR3 reads CASSLSGTLREVAQYF. CDR3 nucleotides: TGTGCCAGCAGCCTTTCCGGGACCCTACGTGAAGTAGCCCAGTACTTC.

The gene calls are TRBV19 and TRBJ1-5, with TRBD1 as a possible D gene (6 bases). Germline V gene lookup returns CDR1 LNHDA and CDR2 SQIVND (reference sequence). The CDR3 length is 15 residues. V was trimmed by 1 base and J by 1 base, leaving 8 bases between them. The CDR3 sequence is CASSIGTASNQPQHF. CDR3 bases: TGTGCCAGTAGTATAGGGACAGCAAGCAATCAGCCCCAGCATTTT. Variable domain in full (rest from reference TRBV19 and TRBJ1-5): DGGITQSPKYLFRKEGQNVTLSCEQNLNHDAMYWYRQDPGQGLRLIYYSQIVNDFQKGDIAEGYSVSREKKESFPLTVTSAQKNPTAFYLCASSIGTASNQPQHFGDGTRLSIL.

The rearrangement joins TRBV18 to TRBJ2-7, with 9 bases that match TRBD2. CDR1 and CDR2 (germline): KGHSH, LQKENI. Trimming cost V 6 bases and J 5 bases; bases outside gene matches: 11. This CDR3 is 15 amino acids long. CDR3: CASSESSGSKDEQYF. DNA for the CDR3: TGTGCCAGCTCCGAAAGTAGCGGGAGTAAGGACGAGCAGTACTTC.

This chain connects TRBV2 to TRBJ1-5, with a weak D call TRBD1 (5 bases). Trimming pared 6 bases from V and 6 bases from J, leaving 18 bases between. CDR1 SNHLY and CDR2 FYNNEI come from the germline V gene. This CDR3 region has 15 residues. The DNA of the CDR3 is TGTGCCAGCAGCGGCACCGGGACCAAGGTTCAGCCCCAGCATTTT. It encodes CASSGTGTKVQPQHF.

This clone is termed medium-sized. This chain joins TRBV7-3 and TRBJ1-2; 12 nucleotides line up with TRBD1. The V gene end was trimmed by 2 bases and the J gene end by 8 bases; junction bases not matched to a gene: 6. The CDR3 loop spans 15 amino acids. Looked up from germline, CDR1 is SGHTA and CDR2 is FQGTGA. CDR3 sequence reads: CASSLSGQGARGYTF. The CDR3 DNA follows: TGTGCCAGCAGCTTATCGGGACAGGGGGCGAGGGGCTACACCTTC.

This chain connects TRBV7-2 to TRBJ2-7, with 8 bases aligning to TRBD2. From germline, CDR1 is SGHTA and CDR2 FQGNSA. The CDR3 extends over 16 amino acids. The V and J ends lost 2 bases and 2 bases, in that order; junction bases with no gene match: 8. The CDR3 here is CASSLKASGLTYEQYF. CDR3 coding DNA: TGTGCCAGCAGCTTAAAGGCTAGCGGGTTAACCTACGAGCAGTACTTC.

The J gene is TRBJ1-1, the V gene TRBV27, with unresolved D. Germline V gene data show CDR1 as MNHEY and CDR2 as SMNVEV (reference sequence). Deletions cut 6 bases from V and 4 bases from J, with 18 bases between. The CDR3 totals 15 residues. CDR3 coding DNA: TGTGCCAGCAGCCCGTATGGAGATGGAAGCACTGAAGCTTTCTTT. Its translation is CASSPYGDGSTEAFF.

This sequence joins TRBV28 and TRBJ2-5; possible D gene TRBD2, 6 bases. V lost 6 bases to trimming and J lost 1 base, with 15 bases between them. Germline CDR1 reads MDHEN; CDR2 reads SYDVKM. The CDR3 is 15 amino acids. CDR3 sequence (DNA): TGTGCCAGCAGCTCCCCCGAGGGAGGCCAAGAGACCCAGTACTTC. This codes for CASSSPEGGQETQYF.

The V gene is TRBV7-8, the J gene TRBJ1-5; D may be TRBD1 (6 bases). The CDR3 covers 14 residues. V lost 4 bases and J lost 3, with 10 bases in between. The germline gives CDR1 SGHVS, CDR2 FQNEAQ. The CDR3, as DNA: TGTGCCAGCAGCTCGAGGGACAACAATCAGCCCCAGCATTTT. Translated, it gives CASSSRDNNQPQHF.

This chain links TRBV6-1 with TRBJ2-7; D uncertain. The CDR3 contains 10 residues. In germline, CDR1 is MNHNS, CDR2 SASEGT. V shed 8 bases and J shed 2 bases, with 4 bases lying between them. CDR3 residues: CASGTYEQYF. DNA for the CDR3: TGTGCCAGCGGAACCTACGAGCAGTACTTC.